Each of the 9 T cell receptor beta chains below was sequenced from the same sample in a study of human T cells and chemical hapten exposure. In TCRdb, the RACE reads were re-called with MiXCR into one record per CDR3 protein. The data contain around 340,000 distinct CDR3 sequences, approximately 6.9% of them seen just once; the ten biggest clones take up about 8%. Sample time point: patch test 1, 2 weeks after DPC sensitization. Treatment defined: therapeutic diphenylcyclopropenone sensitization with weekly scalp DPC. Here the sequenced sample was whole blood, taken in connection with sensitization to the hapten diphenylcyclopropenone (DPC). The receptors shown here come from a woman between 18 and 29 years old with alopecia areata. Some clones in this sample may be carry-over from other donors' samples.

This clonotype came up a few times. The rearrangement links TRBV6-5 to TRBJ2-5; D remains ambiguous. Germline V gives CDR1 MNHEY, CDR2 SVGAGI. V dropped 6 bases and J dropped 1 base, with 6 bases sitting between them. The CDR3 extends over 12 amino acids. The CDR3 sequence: CASRGIQETQYF. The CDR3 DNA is TGTGCCAGCAGGGGTATCCAAGAGACCCAGTACTTC.

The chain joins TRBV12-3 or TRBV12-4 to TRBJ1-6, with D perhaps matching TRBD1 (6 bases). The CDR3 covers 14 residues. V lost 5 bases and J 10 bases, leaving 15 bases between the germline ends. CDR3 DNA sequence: TGTGCCAGCAGTACGTTGGGGGCAGAATCACCCCTCCACTTT. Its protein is CASSTLGAESPLHF.

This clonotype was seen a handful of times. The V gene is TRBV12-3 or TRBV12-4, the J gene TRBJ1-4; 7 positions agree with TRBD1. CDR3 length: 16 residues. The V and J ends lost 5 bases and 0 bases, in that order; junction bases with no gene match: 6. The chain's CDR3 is CASSPGQYATNEKLFF. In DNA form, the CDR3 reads TGTGCCAGCAGTCCGGGACAGTATGCAACTAATGAAAAACTGTTTTTT.

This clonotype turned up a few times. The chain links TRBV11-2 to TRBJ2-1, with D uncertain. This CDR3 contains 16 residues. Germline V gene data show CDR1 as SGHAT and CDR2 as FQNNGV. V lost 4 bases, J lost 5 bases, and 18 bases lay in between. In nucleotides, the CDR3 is TGTGCCAGCAGCTCCATTTTCTTATCCAATAACAATGAGCAGTTCTTC. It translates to CASSSIFLSNNNEQFF.

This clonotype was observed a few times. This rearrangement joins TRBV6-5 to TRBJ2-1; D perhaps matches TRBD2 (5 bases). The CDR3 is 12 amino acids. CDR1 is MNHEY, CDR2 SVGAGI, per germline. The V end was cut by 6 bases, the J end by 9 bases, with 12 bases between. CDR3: CASREPRGEQFF. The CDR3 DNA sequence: TGTGCCAGCAGGGAACCCCGGGGTGAGCAGTTCTTC.

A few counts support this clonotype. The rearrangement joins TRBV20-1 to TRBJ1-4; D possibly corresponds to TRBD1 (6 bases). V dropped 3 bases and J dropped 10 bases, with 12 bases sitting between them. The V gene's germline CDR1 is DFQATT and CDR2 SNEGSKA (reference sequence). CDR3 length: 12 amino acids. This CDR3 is CSASGGYGKLFF. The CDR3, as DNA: TGCAGTGCTAGCGGGGGCTACGGAAAACTGTTTTTT.

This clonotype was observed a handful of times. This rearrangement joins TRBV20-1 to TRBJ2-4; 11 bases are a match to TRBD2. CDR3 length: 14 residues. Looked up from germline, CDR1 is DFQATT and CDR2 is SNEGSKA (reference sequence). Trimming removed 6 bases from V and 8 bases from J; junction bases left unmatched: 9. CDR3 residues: CSALAGGPGDIQYF. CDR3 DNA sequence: TGCAGTGCGTTAGCGGGGGGGCCGGGGGACATTCAGTACTTC.

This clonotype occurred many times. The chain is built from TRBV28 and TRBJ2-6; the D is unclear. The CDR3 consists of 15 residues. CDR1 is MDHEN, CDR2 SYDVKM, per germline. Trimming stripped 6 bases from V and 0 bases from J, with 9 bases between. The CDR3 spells CASRAASSGANVLTF. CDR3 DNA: TGTGCCAGCAGGGCGGCTAGCTCTGGGGCCAACGTCCTGACTTTC.

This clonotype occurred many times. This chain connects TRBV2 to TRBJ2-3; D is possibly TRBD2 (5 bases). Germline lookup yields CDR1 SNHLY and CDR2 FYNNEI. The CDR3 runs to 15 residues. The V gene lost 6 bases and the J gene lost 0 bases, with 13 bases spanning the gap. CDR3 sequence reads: CASRPFRDSTDTQYF. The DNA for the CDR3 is TGTGCCAGCAGGCCGTTCCGGGATAGCACAGATACGCAGTATTTT.